The 27 T cell receptor beta chains in this list originate from one sample, sequenced in a study of blood T cell repertoires in COVID-19. Repertoires were generated with immunoSEQ multiplex PCR, while TCRdb's copy carries only in-frame clones and drops some. The sample has some 200,000 clones; around 80% are singletons. Sequenced: peripheral blood. These receptors all stem from a woman aged 60-70 years who had recovered from COVID-19.

This chain joins TRBV19 and TRBJ2-2; the D gene is possibly TRBD2 (5 bases). The V gene's germline CDR1 is LNHDA and CDR2 SQIVND (reference sequence). Trimming stripped 3 bases from V and 2 bases from J, with 7 bases between. The CDR3 length is 14 residues. The DNA of the CDR3 is TGTGCCAGTAGTATGGGAGTTAACACCGGGGAGCTGTTTTTT. It translates to CASSMGVNTGELFF.

This clone was found a few times. The V gene is TRBV19, the J gene TRBJ2-7; D may be TRBD1 (6 bases). Germline CDR1 is LNHDA and CDR2 is SQIVND (reference sequence). V was pared by 6 bases and J by 1 base, with 10 bases between. This CDR3 is 13 amino acids long. CDR3 loop: CASSLGTSYEQYF. CDR3 sequence (DNA): TGTGCCAGTAGCCTAGGGACATCCTACGAGCAGTACTTC.

The chain combines TRBV6-5 with TRBJ2-7; D may be TRBD1 (6 bases). Trimming shortened V by 4 bases and J by 0 bases, and 7 bases separated the two germline ends. This CDR3 is 13 amino acids long. Germline-derived CDR1 and CDR2 are MNHEY and SVGAGI. DNA of the CDR3: TGTGCCAGCAGTTCAGGGGACTCCTACGAGCAGTACTTC. This translates into CASSSGDSYEQYF.

The chain links TRBV14 to TRBJ1-2, with a tentative D call TRBD1 (5 bases). Germline loops: CDR1 SGHDN, CDR2 FVKESK. The CDR3 extends over 14 amino acids. V lost 4 bases to trimming and J lost 7 bases, with 16 bases between them. DNA of the CDR3: TGTGCCAGCAGCCGCCTGGGGCGGGAGTTTGGCTACACCTTC. The encoded protein is CASSRLGREFGYTF.

The chain carries TRBV10-3 and TRBJ2-7; 9 nucleotides match TRBD1. From germline, CDR1 is ENHRY and CDR2 SYGVKD. The CDR3 runs to 13 residues. Trimming cost V 2 bases and J 9 bases; bases outside gene matches: 5. In nucleotides, the CDR3 is TGTGCCATCAGTGAGGGGACAGGGAAGGGGCAGTACTTC. This encodes CAISEGTGKGQYF.

The chain joins TRBV18 to TRBJ2-4; 7 positions agree with TRBD1. The CDR3 has 13 amino acids. Trimming removed 6 bases from V and 8 bases from J; junction bases left unmatched: 7. The germline V gene encodes CDR1 KGHSH and CDR2 LQKENI. DNA for the CDR3: TGTGCCAGCTCCCAGGGACAGAGGGACATTCAGTACTTC. It specifies CASSQGQRDIQYF.

This chain joins TRBV6-5 and TRBJ2-7; 9 bases are a match to TRBD1. The germline V gene has CDR1 MNHEY and CDR2 SVGAGI. The CDR3 has 13 residues. V lost 6 bases and J lost 5; bases outside the gene matches: 5. The CDR3 reads CASRTGGGHEQYF. In DNA form, the CDR3 reads TGTGCCAGCAGAACAGGGGGCGGACACGAGCAGTACTTC.

The table lists this clone with a few counts. The chain is built from TRBV2 and TRBJ2-2, with 10 bases fitting TRBD1. V lost 5 bases to trimming and J lost 5 bases; unmatched junction nucleotides: 2. This CDR3 is built from 14 residues. Germline CDR1 SNHLY, CDR2 FYNNEI. The CDR3 sequence: CASSLGQGTGELFF. The CDR3 region has the DNA TGTGCCAGCAGTCTGGGACAGGGGACCGGGGAGCTGTTTTTT.

V is TRBV9 and J is TRBJ2-1; 8 bases map to TRBD1. CDR1 is SGDLS and CDR2 is YYNGEE in the germline V gene. The CDR3 covers 14 residues. The junction had 9 bases not matched to a gene; V was cut back by 6 bases and J by 7 bases. The DNA for the CDR3 is TGTGCCAGCACCAGTACAGGGGGTAAGAATGAGCAGTTCTTC. Protein product: CASTSTGGKNEQFF.

The chain carries TRBV6-2 or TRBV6-3 and TRBJ2-2, with 7 bases that match TRBD1. V trimming: 4 bases; J trimming: 5 bases; junction bases outside the gene matches: 7. This CDR3 is built from 15 residues. Looked up from germline, CDR1 is MNHEY and CDR2 is SVGEGT. As DNA, the CDR3 is TGTGCCAGCAGTTTCGGGAACAGGGGAACCGGGGAGCTGTTTTTT. It yields the protein CASSFGNRGTGELFF.

V usage is TRBV30 and J usage is TRBJ1-2; TRBD1 is a possible D gene (5 bases). Between the trimmed V and J ends, which lost 3 bases and 7 bases, there was a span of 18 bases. The germline CDR1 and CDR2 sequences are GTSNPN and SVGIG (reference sequence). The CDR3 is 14 residues long. The CDR3 nucleotides read TGTGCCTGGAGCACGACAGCATCAAGCCGTGGCTACACCTTC. It is translated as CAWSTTASSRGYTF.

The chain links TRBV24-1 to TRBJ2-5, with TRBD2 matching 7 bases. The V gene end was trimmed by 0 bases and the J gene end by 5 bases; junction bases not matched to a gene: 11. The CDR3 length is 17 residues. Germline loops: CDR1 KGHDR, CDR2 SFDVKD. The CDR3 loop reads CATSDLAGRGIGETQYF. Written as DNA, the CDR3 is TGTGCCACCAGTGATTTGGCCGGGCGGGGGATTGGGGAGACCCAGTACTTC.

This chain connects TRBV2 to TRBJ2-3; no definite D call. Germline loops: CDR1 SNHLY, CDR2 FYNNEI. The CDR3 length is 12 residues. Trimming took 4 bases from V and 5 from J, leaving 7 bases between them. CDR3 coding DNA: TGTGCCAGCAGTGCGGAGCAAGATACGCAGTATTTT. It codes for CASSAEQDTQYF.

This clone was detected only a few times. The chain employs TRBV5-8 and TRBJ1-3, with TRBD1 identical over 8 bases. The CDR3 loop spans 14 amino acids. J lost 7 bases, V lost 5 bases, and 8 bases had no gene match. The germline V gene has CDR1 SGHTS and CDR2 YDEGEE. This CDR3 reads CASRARTGINTIYF. DNA for the CDR3: TGTGCCAGCAGGGCCAGGACAGGGATCAACACCATATATTTT.

The chain is built from TRBV5-1 and TRBJ2-5, with 7 bases that match TRBD2. CDR1 is SGHRS and CDR2 is YFSETQ in the germline V gene. Trimming removed 4 bases from V and 4 bases from J; junction bases left unmatched: 4. This CDR3 is built from 13 residues. The CDR3 sequence is CASSRGEGETQYF. For the CDR3, the DNA is TGCGCCAGCAGCCGCGGGGAGGGAGAGACCCAGTACTTC.

The chain carries TRBV3-1 (or the pseudogene TRBV3-2) and TRBJ1-6; the D is unclear. This CDR3 has 13 amino acids. V lost 0 bases to trimming and J lost 10 bases, with 7 bases between them. Per the germline V gene, CDR1 is LGHDT and CDR2 is YNNKEL (reference sequence). The CDR3 DNA is TGTGCCAGCAGCCAAGATCCGGGATCACCCCTCCACTTT. This gives the protein CASSQDPGSPLHF.

The chain uses TRBV13 and TRBJ2-7; tentatively, D is TRBD1 (6 bases). With 2 bases removed from V and 1 base from J, the gap between germline ends came to 12 bases. The CDR3 length is 15 residues. The germline V gene encodes CDR1 PRHDT and CDR2 FYEKMQ (reference sequence). This CDR3 is CASSLNQGHSYEQYF. The CDR3 DNA reads as TGTGCCAGCAGCTTAAACCAGGGACATTCCTACGAGCAGTACTTC.

A note on this clone: Other DNA sequences from this sample encode an identical CDR3 as well. The chain has TRBV9 and TRBJ1-1, with a possible D match to TRBD1 (6 bases). Deletions cut 0 bases from V and 5 bases from J, with 11 bases between. CDR1 and CDR2 (germline): SGDLS, YYNGEE. The CDR3 consists of 14 residues. The CDR3, as DNA: TGTGCCAGCAGCGTAGGGGGGCCTGGGACTGAAGCTTTCTTT. Translation gives CASSVGGPGTEAFF. The full variable domain, rest sourced from reference TRBV9 and TRBJ1-1, is DSGVTQTPKHLITATGQRVTLRCSPRSGDLSVYWYQQSLDQGLQFLIQYYNGEERAKGNILERFSAQQFPDLHSELNLSSLELGDSALYFCASSVGGPGTEAFFGQGTRLTVV.

The sample holds a few counts of this clone. The rearrangement links TRBV10-3 to TRBJ2-3; 7 nucleotides line up with TRBD2. The ends lost 2 bases at V and 0 bases at J; junction bases unmatched: 8. Germline V CDR1 and CDR2: ENHRY, SYGVKD. This CDR3 is 17 amino acids long. CDR3 sequence (DNA): TGTGCCATCAGTGAGGCCCCTAGCGGATCTAGCACAGATACGCAGTATTTT. Its protein is CAISEAPSGSSTDTQYF.

The chain couples TRBV2 to TRBJ1-2, with 7 bases aligning to TRBD1. V lost 6 bases and J lost 2; bases outside the gene matches: 3. The CDR3 is made up of 13 amino acids. CDR1 SNHLY and CDR2 FYNNEI come from the germline V gene. The CDR3 loop reads CASRADRNYGYTF. CDR3 in DNA: TGTGCCAGCAGGGCGGACAGGAACTATGGCTACACCTTC.

This clone was recorded a few times. This chain links TRBV6-2 or TRBV6-3 with TRBJ1-2, with 9 bases identical to TRBD1. Per the germline V gene, CDR1 is MNHEY and CDR2 is SVGEGT. V trimming: 2 bases; J trimming: 5 bases; junction bases outside the gene matches: 6. CDR3 length: 15 residues. The DNA for the CDR3 is TGTGCCAGCAGTTACGGGACAGGGTTTTGGTATGGCTACACCTTC. Amino acids: CASSYGTGFWYGYTF.

This chain links TRBV2 with TRBJ1-2, with TRBD1 matching 7 bases. Germline CDR1 SNHLY, CDR2 FYNNEI. V was clipped by 4 bases and J by 6 bases; unmatched bases: 8. CDR3 length: 14 amino acids. CDR3 in amino acids: CASSGDRELHGYTF. As DNA, the CDR3 is TGTGCCAGCAGTGGTGACAGGGAATTGCATGGCTACACCTTC.

This rearrangement joins TRBV2 to TRBJ2-5, with a tentative D call TRBD2 (6 bases). This CDR3 comprises 16 residues. CDR1 is SNHLY, CDR2 FYNNEI, per germline. V was clipped by 5 bases and J by 1 base, with 17 bases between them. The CDR3 DNA is TGTGCCAGCAGTCACAATCTCGGAGGGCTCCAAGAGACCCAGTACTTC. It is translated as CASSHNLGGLQETQYF.

This clone turned up a few times. The chain uses TRBV5-6 and TRBJ2-7; D is undetermined. The CDR3 totals 13 residues. With 4 bases removed from V and 2 bases from J, the gap between germline ends came to 10 bases. In germline, CDR1 is SGHDT, CDR2 YYEEEE. CDR3 bases: TGTGCCAGCAGCCCCGGGTCACCCTACGAGCAGTACTTC. Protein product: CASSPGSPYEQYF.

This clone came up a few times. The chain employs TRBV6-5 and TRBJ1-5; D possibly corresponds to TRBD1 (6 bases). With 11 bases removed from V and 5 bases from J, the gap between germline ends came to 19 bases. CDR1 and CDR2 (germline): MNHEY, SVGAGI. This CDR3 has 14 residues. The CDR3 loop is CAGAPGGGHQPQHF. The CDR3 DNA sequence: TGTGCCGGCGCCCCGGGAGGGGGGCATCAGCCCCAGCATTTT.

The genes are TRBV12-3 or TRBV12-4 and TRBJ2-7, with D possibly being TRBD1 (5 bases). The CDR3 is 13 residues long. The V and J ends lost 5 bases and 0 bases respectively, with 8 bases between them. The CDR3 region is CASSRTSSYEQYF. CDR3 DNA: TGTGCCAGCAGTCGGACATCCTCCTACGAGCAGTACTTC.

The CDR3 nucleotides read TGTGCCAGCAGTAGTGGGAGAAATACGCAGTATTTT. It translates to CASSSGRNTQYF. The chain is built from TRBV12-3 or TRBV12-4 and TRBJ2-3, with D perhaps matching TRBD2 (5 bases). This CDR3 spans 12 amino acids. Trimming removed 5 bases from V and 7 bases from J, with 10 bases in between.